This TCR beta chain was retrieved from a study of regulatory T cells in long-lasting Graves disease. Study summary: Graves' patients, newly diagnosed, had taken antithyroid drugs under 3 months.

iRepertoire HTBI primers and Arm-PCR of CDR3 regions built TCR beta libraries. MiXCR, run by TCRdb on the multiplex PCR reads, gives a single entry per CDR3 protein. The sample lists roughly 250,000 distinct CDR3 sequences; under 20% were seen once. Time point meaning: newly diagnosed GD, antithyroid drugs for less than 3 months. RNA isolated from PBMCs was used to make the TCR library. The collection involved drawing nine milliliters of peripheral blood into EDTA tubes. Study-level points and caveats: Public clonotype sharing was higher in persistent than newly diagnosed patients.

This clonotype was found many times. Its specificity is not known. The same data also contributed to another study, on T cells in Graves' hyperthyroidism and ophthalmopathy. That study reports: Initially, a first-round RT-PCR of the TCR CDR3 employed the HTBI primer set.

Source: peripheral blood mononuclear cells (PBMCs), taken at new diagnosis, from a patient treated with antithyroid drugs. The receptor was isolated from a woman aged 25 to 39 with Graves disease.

The CDR3 region has the DNA TGTGCCAGCAGACCAACAGGGGGCGAGACCCAGTACTTC. As protein: CASRPTGGETQYF. This sequence joins TRBV7-9 and TRBJ2-5, with TRBD1 matching over 9 bases. This CDR3 comprises 13 residues. Trimming removed 6 bases from V and 5 bases from J; junction bases left unmatched: 4. The germline CDR1 and CDR2 sequences are SEHNR and FQNEAQ (reference sequence).